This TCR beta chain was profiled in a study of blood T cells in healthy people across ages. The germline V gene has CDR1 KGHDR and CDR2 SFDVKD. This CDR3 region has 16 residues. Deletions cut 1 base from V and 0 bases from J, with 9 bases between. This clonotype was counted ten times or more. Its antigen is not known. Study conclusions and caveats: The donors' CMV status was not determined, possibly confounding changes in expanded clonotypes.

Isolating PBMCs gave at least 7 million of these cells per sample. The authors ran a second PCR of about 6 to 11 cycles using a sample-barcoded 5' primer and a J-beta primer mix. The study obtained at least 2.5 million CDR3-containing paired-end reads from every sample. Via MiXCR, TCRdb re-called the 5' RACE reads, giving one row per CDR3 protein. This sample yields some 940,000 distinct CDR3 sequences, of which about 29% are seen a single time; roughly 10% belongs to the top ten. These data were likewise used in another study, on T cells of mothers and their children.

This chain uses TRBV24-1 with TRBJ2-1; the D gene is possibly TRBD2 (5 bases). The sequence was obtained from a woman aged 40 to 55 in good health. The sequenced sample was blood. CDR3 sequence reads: CATSDFGRGSYNEQFF. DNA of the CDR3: TGTGCCACCAGTGATTTCGGTCGGGGCTCCTACAATGAGCAGTTCTTC.